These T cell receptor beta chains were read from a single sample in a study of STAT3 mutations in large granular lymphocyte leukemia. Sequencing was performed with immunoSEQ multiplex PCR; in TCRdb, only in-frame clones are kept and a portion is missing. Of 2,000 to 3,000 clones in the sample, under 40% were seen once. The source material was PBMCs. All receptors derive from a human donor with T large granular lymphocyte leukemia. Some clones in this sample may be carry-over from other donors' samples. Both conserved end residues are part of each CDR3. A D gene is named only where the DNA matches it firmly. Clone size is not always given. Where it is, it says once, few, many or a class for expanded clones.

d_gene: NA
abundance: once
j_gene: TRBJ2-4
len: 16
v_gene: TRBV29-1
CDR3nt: TGCAGCGTTGAGCCAGAAAGCGGTCTAGCCAAAAACATTCAGTACTTC
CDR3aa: CSVEPESGLAKNIQYF

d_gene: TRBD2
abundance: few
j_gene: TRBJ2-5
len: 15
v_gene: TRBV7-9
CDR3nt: TGTGCCAGCAGCTCACTAGCGGGAGTTTGGGAGACCCAGTACTTC
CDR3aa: CASSSLAGVWETQYF

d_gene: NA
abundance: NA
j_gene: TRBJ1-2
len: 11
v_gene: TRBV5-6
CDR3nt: TGTGCCAGCAGCTTGGGGTATGGCTACACCTTC
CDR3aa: CASSLGYGYTF

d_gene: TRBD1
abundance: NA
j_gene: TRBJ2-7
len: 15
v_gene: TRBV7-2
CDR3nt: TGTGCCAGCAGCCCAGCGGGACAGGGTGCCTACGAGCAGTACTTC
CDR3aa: CASSPAGQGAYEQYF

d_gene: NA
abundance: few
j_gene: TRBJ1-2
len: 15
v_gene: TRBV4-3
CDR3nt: TGCGCCAGCAGCCAAGGGGCTTTAGACTGGGATGGCTACACCTTC
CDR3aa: CASSQGALDWDGYTF

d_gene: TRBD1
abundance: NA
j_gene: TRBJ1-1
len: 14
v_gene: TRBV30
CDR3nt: TGTGCCTGGAGTAGGGACAGAGTGAACACTGAAGCTTTCTTT
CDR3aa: CAWSRDRVNTEAFF

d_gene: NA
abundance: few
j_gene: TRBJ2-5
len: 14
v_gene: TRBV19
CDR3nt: TGTGCCAGTAGTACCCCGGGCCTCCAAGAGACCCAGTACTTC
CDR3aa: CASSTPGLQETQYF

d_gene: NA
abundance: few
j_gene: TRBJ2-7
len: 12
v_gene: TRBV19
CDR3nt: TGTGCCAGTAGCGATCGGCCCTACGAGCAGTACTTC
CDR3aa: CASSDRPYEQYF

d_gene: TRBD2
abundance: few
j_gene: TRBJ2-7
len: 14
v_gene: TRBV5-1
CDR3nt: TGCGCCAGCAGCATGGGACTAGGCGTCAACGAGCAGTACTTC
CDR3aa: CASSMGLGVNEQYF

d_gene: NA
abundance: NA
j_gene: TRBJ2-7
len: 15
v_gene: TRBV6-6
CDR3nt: TGTGCCAGCAGTCCCAACCTCGGACAGCTCTACGAGCAGTACTTC
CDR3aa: CASSPNLGQLYEQYF

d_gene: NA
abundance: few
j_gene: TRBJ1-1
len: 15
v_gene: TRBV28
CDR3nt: TGTGCCAGCAGCCGGGGTCGCTCAGCTTACACTGAAGCTTTCTTT
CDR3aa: CASSRGRSAYTEAFF

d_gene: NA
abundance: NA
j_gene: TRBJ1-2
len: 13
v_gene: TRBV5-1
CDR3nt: TGCGCCAGCAGCTTGGAAGTAGGGATAGGCTACACCTTC
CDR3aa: CASSLEVGIGYTF

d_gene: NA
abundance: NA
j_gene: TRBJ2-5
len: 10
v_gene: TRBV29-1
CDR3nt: TGCAGCGCCTCCCAAGAGACCCAGTACTTC
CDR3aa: CSASQETQYF

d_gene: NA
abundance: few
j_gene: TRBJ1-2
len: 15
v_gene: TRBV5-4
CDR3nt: TGTGCCAGCAGCTCGGGGAGGGGCCCGGACTATGGCTACACCTTC
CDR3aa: CASSSGRGPDYGYTF

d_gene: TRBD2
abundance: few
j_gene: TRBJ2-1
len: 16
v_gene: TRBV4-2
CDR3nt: TGTGCCAGCAGCCAAGATGTAAGCGGGGGGGCCAATGAGCAGTTCTTC
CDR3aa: CASSQDVSGGANEQFF

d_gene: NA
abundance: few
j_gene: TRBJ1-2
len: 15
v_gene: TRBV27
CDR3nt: TGTGCCACCATGTACGGGGCGGGAGCTAACTATGGCTACACCTTC
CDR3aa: CATMYGAGANYGYTF

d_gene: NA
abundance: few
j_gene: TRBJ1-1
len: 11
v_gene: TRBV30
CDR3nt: TGTGCCCTAGAACGGGGATTTGAAGCTTTCTTT
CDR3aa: CALERGFEAFF

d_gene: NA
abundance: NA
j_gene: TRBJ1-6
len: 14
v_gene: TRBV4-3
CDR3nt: TGCGCCAGCCTGGGGAAGCCTGATAATTCACCCCTCCACTTT
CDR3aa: CASLGKPDNSPLHF

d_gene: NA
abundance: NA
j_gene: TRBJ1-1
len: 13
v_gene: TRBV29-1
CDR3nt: TGCAGCGTTGAAGTCTTTGGATCCGCTGAAGCTTTCTTT
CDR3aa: CSVEVFGSAEAFF

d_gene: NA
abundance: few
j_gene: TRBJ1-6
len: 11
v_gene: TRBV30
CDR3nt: TGTGCCTGGAGTCTGGGATCACCCCTCCACTTT
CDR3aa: CAWSLGSPLHF

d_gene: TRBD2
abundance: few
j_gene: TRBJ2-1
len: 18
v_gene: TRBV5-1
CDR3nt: TGCGCCAGCAGCCGGATACCGGCGGGGGACTCAGCCTACAATGAGCAGTTCTTC
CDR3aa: CASSRIPAGDSAYNEQFF

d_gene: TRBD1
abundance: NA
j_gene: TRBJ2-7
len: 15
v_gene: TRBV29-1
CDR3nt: TGCAGCGTTGAAGACCGGACAGGGGCGGCCTACGAGCAGTACTTC
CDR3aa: CSVEDRTGAAYEQYF

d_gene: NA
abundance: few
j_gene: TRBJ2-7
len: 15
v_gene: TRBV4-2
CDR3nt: TGTGCCAGCAGCTACCGGACGGGTGGATCCTACGAGCAGTACTTC
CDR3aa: CASSYRTGGSYEQYF

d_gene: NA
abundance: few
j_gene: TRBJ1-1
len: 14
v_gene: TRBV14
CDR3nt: TGTGCCAGCAGCAAGAGGACACGAGACTCTGAAGCTTTCTTT
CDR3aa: CASSKRTRDSEAFF

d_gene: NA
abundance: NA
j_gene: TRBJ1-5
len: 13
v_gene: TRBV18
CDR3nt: TGTGCCAGCTCCCCCACCCGGGAGCAGCCCCAGCATTTT
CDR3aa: CASSPTREQPQHF

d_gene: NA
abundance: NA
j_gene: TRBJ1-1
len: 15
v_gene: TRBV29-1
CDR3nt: TGCAGCGCTAACCGGGACACTGGAGGATCCACTGAAGCTTTCTTT
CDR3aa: CSANRDTGGSTEAFF

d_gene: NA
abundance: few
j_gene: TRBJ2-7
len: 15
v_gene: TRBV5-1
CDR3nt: TGCGCCAGCTGCGGGGGGCAGGGGGCCCTCTACGAGCAGTACTTC
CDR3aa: CASCGGQGALYEQYF

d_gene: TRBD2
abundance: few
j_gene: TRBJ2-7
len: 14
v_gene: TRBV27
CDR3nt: TGTGCCAGCAGTCTAGCGGGGGCCGTCTACGAGCAGTACTTC
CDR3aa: CASSLAGAVYEQYF

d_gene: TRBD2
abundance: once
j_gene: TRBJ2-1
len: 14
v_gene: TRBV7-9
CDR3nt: TGTGCCAGCAGCTTAGGGGGAGGGGCGACTGAGCAGTTCTTC
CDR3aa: CASSLGGGATEQFF

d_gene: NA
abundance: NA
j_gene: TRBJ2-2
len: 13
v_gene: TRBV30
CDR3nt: TGTGCCTGGGACGGCGCGAACACCGGGGAGCTGTTTTTT
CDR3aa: CAWDGANTGELFF

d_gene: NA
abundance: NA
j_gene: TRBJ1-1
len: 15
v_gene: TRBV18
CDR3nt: TGTGCCAGCTCACCACCAGGTCGAGGGGACACTGAAGCTTTCTTT
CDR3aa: CASSPPGRGDTEAFF

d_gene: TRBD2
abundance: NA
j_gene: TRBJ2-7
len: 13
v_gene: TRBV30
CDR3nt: TGTGCCTGGGGACTAGCGGGAGGCTGGGAGCAGTACTTC
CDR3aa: CAWGLAGGWEQYF

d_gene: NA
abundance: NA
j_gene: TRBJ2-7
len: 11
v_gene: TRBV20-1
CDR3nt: TGCAGTGCTAGAGATGGCTACGAGCAGTACTTC
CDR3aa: CSARDGYEQYF

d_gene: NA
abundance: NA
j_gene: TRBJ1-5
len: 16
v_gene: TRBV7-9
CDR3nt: TGTGCCAGCAGCTCATCCAGGACAGCCAAAAATCAGCCCCAGCATTTT
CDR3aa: CASSSSRTAKNQPQHF

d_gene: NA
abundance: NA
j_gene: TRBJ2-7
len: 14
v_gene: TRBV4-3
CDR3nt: TGCGCCAGCAGCCAAGAGGAGTACAGCTACGAGCAGTACTTC
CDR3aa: CASSQEEYSYEQYF

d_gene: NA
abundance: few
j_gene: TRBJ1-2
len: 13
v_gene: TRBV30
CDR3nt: TGTGCCTGGAGTGAAGGGACGAATAATGGCTACACCTTC
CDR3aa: CAWSEGTNNGYTF

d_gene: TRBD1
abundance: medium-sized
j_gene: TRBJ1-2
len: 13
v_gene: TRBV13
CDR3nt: TGTGCCAGCAGCTTAGAACAGGGGGCTAGCTACACCTTC
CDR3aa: CASSLEQGASYTF

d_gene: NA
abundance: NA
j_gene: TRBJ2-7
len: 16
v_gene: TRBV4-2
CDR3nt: TGTGCCAGCAGCCAAGAACTTCGGGCAGCCTCCGGGGGGCAGTACTTC
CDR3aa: CASSQELRAASGGQYF

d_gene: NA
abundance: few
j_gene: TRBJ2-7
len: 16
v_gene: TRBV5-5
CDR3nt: TGTGCCAGCAGCTCCGAGAAAGTAGAGGGTTCCTACGAGCAGTACTTC
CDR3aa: CASSSEKVEGSYEQYF

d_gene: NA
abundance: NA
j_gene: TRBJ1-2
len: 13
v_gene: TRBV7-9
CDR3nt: TGTGCCAGCAGCTTGGGGGGCAACTATGGCTACACCTTC
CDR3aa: CASSLGGNYGYTF

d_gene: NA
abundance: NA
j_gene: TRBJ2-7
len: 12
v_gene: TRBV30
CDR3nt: TGTGCCTGGAGTGGGGACGGTCTAGAGCAGTACTTC
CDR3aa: CAWSGDGLEQYF

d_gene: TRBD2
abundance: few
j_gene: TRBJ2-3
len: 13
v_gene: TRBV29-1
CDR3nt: TGCAGCGTTGAGGGGGGGAACACAGATACGCAGTATTTT
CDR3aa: CSVEGGNTDTQYF

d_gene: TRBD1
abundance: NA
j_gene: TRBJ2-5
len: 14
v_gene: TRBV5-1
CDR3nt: TGCGCCAGCAGCTCGGGACAGGCCCAGGAGACCCAGTACTTC
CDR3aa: CASSSGQAQETQYF

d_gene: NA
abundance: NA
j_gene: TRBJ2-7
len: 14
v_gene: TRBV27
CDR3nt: TGTGCCAGCAGTCCCAACTTAGGGGGGTACGAGCAGTACTTC
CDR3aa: CASSPNLGGYEQYF

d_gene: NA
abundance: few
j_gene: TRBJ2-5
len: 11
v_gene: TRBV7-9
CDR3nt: TGTGCCAGCAGCCCCCAAGTGGGCCAGTACTTC
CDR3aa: CASSPQVGQYF

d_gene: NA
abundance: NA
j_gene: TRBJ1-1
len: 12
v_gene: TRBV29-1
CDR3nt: TGCAGCGCTCGGTGGGCAGGCACTGAAGCTTTCTTT
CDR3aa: CSARWAGTEAFF

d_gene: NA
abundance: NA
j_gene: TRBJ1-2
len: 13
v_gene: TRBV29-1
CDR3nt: TGCAGCGTTGAACAGGCCCTTAACTATGGCTACACCTTC
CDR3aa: CSVEQALNYGYTF

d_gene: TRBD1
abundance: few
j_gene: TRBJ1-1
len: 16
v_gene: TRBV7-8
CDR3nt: TGTGCCAGCAGCCTCGGGACAGAGTGGAGGAACACTGAAGCTTTCTTT
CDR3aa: CASSLGTEWRNTEAFF

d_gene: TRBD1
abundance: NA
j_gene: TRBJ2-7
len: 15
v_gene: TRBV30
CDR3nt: TGTGCCTGGAGAGCCCCACAGGGGCCCTTGGCCGAGCAGTACTTC
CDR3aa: CAWRAPQGPLAEQYF

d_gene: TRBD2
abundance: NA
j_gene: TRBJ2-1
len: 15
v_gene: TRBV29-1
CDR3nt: TGCAGCGTTGGACTAGCGGGAGGGTACTACAATGAGCAGTTCTTC
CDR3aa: CSVGLAGGYYNEQFF